These 12 T cell receptor beta chains share one sample of origin, sequenced in a study of blood T cell repertoires in COVID-19. Here immunoSEQ multiplex PCR was the method, and the copy in TCRdb shows in-frame clones only, minus some. The repertoire includes 250,000 or so clones, just under 90% of them detected once, and 4.1% sits in the top ten. Material for sequencing was PBMCs or T cells enriched from blood (not recorded which). The receptors come from a woman between 25 and 40 years old with acute COVID-19.

The rearrangement links TRBV6-4 to TRBJ1-5, with D unclear. Germline-derived CDR1 and CDR2 are MRHNA and SNTAGT. V lost 3 bases and J lost 0, with 9 bases in between. The CDR3 has 15 residues. The CDR3: CASSDSQYSNQPQHF. CDR3 nucleotide sequence: TGTGCCAGCAGTGATTCGCAGTATAGCAATCAGCCCCAGCATTTT.

J is TRBJ1-5 and V is TRBV7-9, with a weak D call TRBD1 (6 bases). Germline V gives CDR1 SEHNR, CDR2 FQNEAQ (reference sequence). The CDR3 sequence is 13 residues long. V gave up 6 bases and J gave up 9 bases, with 15 bases separating them. The CDR3 coding sequence is TGTGCCAGCAGTCCCGGGGGGCTGTGGCCCCAGCATTTT. It specifies CASSPGGLWPQHF.

The chain is built from TRBV10-1 and TRBJ2-1; TRBD2 matches 15 bases. With V trimmed by 3 bases and J by 15 bases, 12 bases remained unmatched. CDR1 WNHNN and CDR2 SYGVQD come from the germline V gene (reference sequence). CDR3 size: 16 residues. CDR3 loop: CASSEAGTSGRKRLFF. In DNA form, the CDR3 reads TGCGCCAGCAGTGAAGCCGGGACTAGCGGGAGGAAACGATTGTTCTTC.

V is TRBV2 and J is TRBJ1-6; D perhaps matches TRBD1 (6 bases). Trimming stripped 6 bases from V and 4 bases from J, with 19 bases between. Germline CDR1 and CDR2: SNHLY and FYNNEI. This CDR3 contains 17 residues. The CDR3 here is CASSQDSSDNYNSPLHF. The CDR3 DNA follows: TGTGCCAGCAGCCAGGACAGCTCCGACAATTATAATTCACCCCTCCACTTT.

The chain is built from TRBV19 and TRBJ1-2; 11 positions agree with TRBD1. The V gene's germline CDR1 is LNHDA and CDR2 SQIVND (reference sequence). The CDR3 consists of 15 residues. The trim removed 4 bases at V and 3 bases at J, leaving 4 bases unmatched. This CDR3 reads CASSSWDRGDYGYTF. CDR3 in DNA: TGTGCCAGTAGTAGCTGGGACAGGGGGGACTATGGCTACACCTTC.

This rearrangement joins TRBV19 to TRBJ2-1; D possibly corresponds to TRBD1 (5 bases). This CDR3 comprises 14 residues. Germline CDR1 reads LNHDA; CDR2 reads SQIVND (reference sequence). Trimming removed 2 bases at V and 7 bases at J, with 12 bases between. The CDR3 DNA sequence: TGTGCCAGTAGTATAATTCCCCGACAGAATGAGCAGTTCTTC. Its translation is CASSIIPRQNEQFF.

For the CDR3, the DNA is TGTGCCAGCACTTCTACAGTCCCTGCTTGGACCTTC. Protein: CASTSTVPAWTF. This rearrangement joins TRBV28 to TRBJ1-2; D unresolved. There are 12 residues in the CDR3. Germline values: CDR1 MDHEN, CDR2 SYDVKM. V was cut by 7 bases and J by 14 bases, with 20 bases left in between.

This chain connects TRBV10-3 to TRBJ2-1; a weak D match, TRBD2 (6 bases). V gave up 10 bases and J gave up 8 bases, with 21 bases separating them. CDR3 length equals 14 residues. The germline V gene has CDR1 ENHRY and CDR2 SYGVKD. CDR3 nucleotides: TGTGCCACCCACCGCGGGGAGGCCGTGTATGAGCAGTTCTTC. Its protein is CATHRGEAVYEQFF.

The CDR3 DNA follows: TGTGCCAGCTCACAAATAGACAGGCCCGGTGATTCACCCCTCCACTTT. Its protein product is CASSQIDRPGDSPLHF. The V and J genes are TRBV18 and TRBJ1-6; D might be TRBD1 (6 bases). Germline-derived CDR1 and CDR2 are KGHSH and LQKENI. This CDR3 is 16 amino acids long. Trimming removed 4 bases at V and 8 bases at J, with 18 bases between. The full variable domain, rest sourced from reference TRBV18 and TRBJ1-6, is NAGVMQNPRHLVRRRGQEARLRCSPMKGHSHVYWYRQLPEEGLKFMVYLQKENIIDESGMPKERFSAEFPKEGPSILRIQQVVRGDSAAYFCASSQIDRPGDSPLHFGNGTRLTVT.

The CDR3 reads CATSDQTGGTETQYF. The CDR3 DNA is TGTGCCACCAGTGACCAGACAGGGGGCACGGAGACCCAGTACTTC. The rearrangement links TRBV24-1 to TRBJ2-5; 10 positions agree with TRBD1. In germline, CDR1 is KGHDR, CDR2 SFDVKD. Losses at the gene ends were 4 bases for V and 5 bases for J; bases not matched to a gene: 6. There are 15 residues in the CDR3.

This chain links TRBV27 with TRBJ2-7; D might be TRBD1 (6 bases). The CDR3 length is 14 residues. The V gene's germline CDR1 is MNHEY and CDR2 SMNVEV (reference sequence). V was cut by 6 bases and J by 6 bases, with 18 bases left in between. The CDR3 sequence: CASSLRQAQGEQYF. The CDR3 DNA sequence: TGTGCCAGCAGCCTCCGACAGGCTCAGGGCGAGCAGTACTTC.

The genes are TRBV4-2 and TRBJ2-1; unclear D gene. The CDR3 covers 16 residues. The germline gives CDR1 LGHNA, CDR2 YNFKEQ. V lost 1 base and J lost 0, with 10 bases in between. The CDR3 protein is CASSQASDISYNEQFF. CDR3 bases: TGTGCCAGCAGCCAAGCTTCAGACATCTCCTACAATGAGCAGTTCTTC.